The 9 T cell receptor beta chains listed next were all sequenced from one sample in a study of T cell responses to AZD1222 COVID-19 vaccine. The protocol was immunoSEQ multiplex PCR, while the TCRdb copy is restricted to in-frame clones and leaves out a portion. The sample carries some 130,000 clones, 75% to 90% recorded once. Specimen: peripheral blood, collected on day 0 of AZD1222 vaccination. The receptor set was obtained from an adult in good health.

This chain uses TRBV4-2 with TRBJ1-3; TRBD1 is a possible D gene (5 bases). This CDR3 comprises 15 residues. In germline, CDR1 is LGHNA, CDR2 YNFKEQ. V was trimmed by 6 bases and J by 0 bases, leaving 12 bases between them. The CDR3 coding sequence is TGTGCCAGCAGTGGGACGGCATTCTCTGGAAACACCATATATTTT. Translated: CASSGTAFSGNTIYF.

This clone was found once. V and J are TRBV28 and TRBJ1-6, with 7 bases identical to TRBD1. Per the germline V gene, CDR1 is MDHEN and CDR2 is SYDVKM. The V gene end was trimmed by 7 bases and the J gene end by 7 bases; junction bases not matched to a gene: 16. This CDR3 is 17 amino acids long. The CDR3 loop is CASTQRRTGTVNSPLHF. The CDR3 DNA sequence: TGTGCCAGCACCCAAAGACGAACGGGGACAGTAAATTCACCCCTCCACTTT.

V is TRBV30 and J is TRBJ1-1; D not resolved. The V end lost 2 bases, the J end lost 6 bases, and 7 bases lay between the germline ends. In germline, CDR1 is GTSNPN, CDR2 SVGIG (reference sequence). CDR3 length: 11 amino acids. CDR3 protein: CAWSRRAEAFF. The CDR3, as DNA: TGTGCCTGGAGTAGGAGGGCTGAAGCTTTCTTT. Variable domain in full (rest from reference TRBV30 and TRBJ1-1): SQTIHQWPATLVQPVGSPLSLECTVEGTSNPNLYWYRQAAGRGLQLLFYSVGIGQISSEVPQNLSASRPQDRQFILSSKKLLLSDSGFYLCAWSRRAEAFFGQGTRLTVV.

The chain uses TRBV5-4 and TRBJ2-3; 13 bases agree with TRBD2. The CDR3 consists of 16 residues. V lost 4 bases and J lost 2; bases outside the gene matches: 4. Germline V CDR1 and CDR2: SGHNT, YYREEE (reference sequence). CDR3 protein: CASSELAGGLTDTQYF. The DNA for the CDR3 is TGTGCCAGCAGCGAACTAGCGGGGGGGCTCACAGATACGCAGTATTTT.

The V call is TRBV18, the J call TRBJ1-2, with 7 bases lining up with TRBD1. Germline CDR1 is KGHSH and CDR2 is LQKENI. The junction had 8 bases not matched to a gene; V was cut back by 1 base and J by 3 bases. The CDR3 has 16 residues. CDR3 protein: CASSPQGQAPHYGYTF. The CDR3 coding sequence is TGTGCCAGCTCACCACAAGGACAGGCCCCCCACTATGGCTACACCTTC.

This sequence joins TRBV28 and TRBJ1-6; D possibly corresponds to TRBD1 (6 bases). This CDR3 has 17 amino acids. CDR1 MDHEN and CDR2 SYDVKM come from the germline V gene. V lost 7 bases to trimming and J lost 7 bases, with 23 bases between them. The CDR3 coding sequence is TGTGCCAGCACCACGCGGCAAGGGGGGCTACAGAATTCACCCCTCCACTTT. Residues: CASTTRQGGLQNSPLHF.

This clone appeared a single time. The chain couples TRBV3-1 (or the pseudogene TRBV3-2) to TRBJ1-2; D is undetermined. The V and J ends lost 1 base and 0 bases respectively, with 9 bases between them. Germline V lookup: CDR1 LGHDT, CDR2 YNNKEL (reference sequence). The length of the CDR3 is 15 residues. In nucleotides, the CDR3 is TGTGCCAGCAGCCAAGGGAGGGCCCCTAACTATGGCTACACCTTC. Protein product: CASSQGRAPNYGYTF.

For the CDR3, the DNA is TGTGCCAGCAGCAGGGGGGACTTCTCTAGCAATCAGCCCCAGCATTTT. Amino acid sequence: CASSRGDFSSNQPQHF. The V call is TRBV25-1, the J call TRBJ1-5, with 7 bases lining up with TRBD1. The CDR3 consists of 16 residues. Looked up from germline, CDR1 is MGHDK and CDR2 is SYGVNS. The V and J ends lost 6 bases and 0 bases, in that order; junction bases with no gene match: 8.

Worth noting for this clone: Other DNA sequences in this specimen translate into the identical CDR3. The V and J genes are TRBV5-1 and TRBJ2-2; TRBD1 is a possible D gene (5 bases). The CDR3 has 14 amino acids. Trimming pared 4 bases from V and 1 base from J, leaving 8 bases between. The germline V gene encodes CDR1 SGHRS and CDR2 YFSETQ. The CDR3 reads CASSRGQNTGELFF. The CDR3 coding sequence is TGCGCCAGCAGCAGGGGTCAGAACACCGGGGAGCTGTTTTTT.